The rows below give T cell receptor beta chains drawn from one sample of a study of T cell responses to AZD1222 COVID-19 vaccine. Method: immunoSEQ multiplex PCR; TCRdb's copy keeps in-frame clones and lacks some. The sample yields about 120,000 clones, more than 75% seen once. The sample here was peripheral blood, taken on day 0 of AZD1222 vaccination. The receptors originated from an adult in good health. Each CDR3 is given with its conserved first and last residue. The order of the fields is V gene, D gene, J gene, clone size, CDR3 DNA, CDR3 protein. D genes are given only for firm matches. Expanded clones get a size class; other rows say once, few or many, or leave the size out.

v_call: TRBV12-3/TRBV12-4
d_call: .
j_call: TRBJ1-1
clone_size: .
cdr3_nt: TGTGCCAGCAGTTTAGAAGTTACTGAAGCTTTCTTT
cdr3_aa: CASSLEVTEAFF

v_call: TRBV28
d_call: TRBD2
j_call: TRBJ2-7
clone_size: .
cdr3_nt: TGTGCCAGCAGTTTGGGGCTAGCGGGAGTTAACGAGCAGTACTTC
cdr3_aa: CASSLGLAGVNEQYF

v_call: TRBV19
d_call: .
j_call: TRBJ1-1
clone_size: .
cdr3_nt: TGTGCCAGTAGTATCTCCAGGGGAGGAACTGAAGCTTTCTTT
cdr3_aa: CASSISRGGTEAFF

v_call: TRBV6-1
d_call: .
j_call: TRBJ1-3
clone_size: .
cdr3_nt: TGTGCCAGCAGTGCAAACAGGGAACGCACTGGAAACACCATATATTTT
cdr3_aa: CASSANRERTGNTIYF

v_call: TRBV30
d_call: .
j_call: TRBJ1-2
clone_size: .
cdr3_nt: TGTGCCTGGAGTGTTGGGGGGAGAACTAACTATGGCTACACCTTC
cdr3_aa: CAWSVGGRTNYGYTF

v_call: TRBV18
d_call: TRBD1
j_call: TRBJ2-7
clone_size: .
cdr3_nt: TGTGCCAGCTCACCACCGGGACAGGGACTCTACGAGCAGTACTTC
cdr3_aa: CASSPPGQGLYEQYF

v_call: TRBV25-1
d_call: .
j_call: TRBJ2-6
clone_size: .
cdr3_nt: TGTGCCAGCAGTGATCCTTCGATCTCTGGGGCCAACGTCCTGACTTTC
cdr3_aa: CASSDPSISGANVLTF

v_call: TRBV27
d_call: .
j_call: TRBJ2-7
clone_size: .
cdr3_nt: TGTGCCAGCAGCCCCGGGCTCCCCGTGGGAGGCGAGCAGTACTTC
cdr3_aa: CASSPGLPVGGEQYF

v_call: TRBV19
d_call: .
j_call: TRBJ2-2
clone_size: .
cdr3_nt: TGTGCCAGTAGTATAGATCTGAACAGGGTTGTGACCGGGGAGCTGTTTTTT
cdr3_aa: CASSIDLNRVVTGELFF

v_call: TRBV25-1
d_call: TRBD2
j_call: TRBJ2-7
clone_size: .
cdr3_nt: TGTGCCAGCAGTGATCGGGGGGTAACGGGTTACGAGCAGTACTTC
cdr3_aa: CASSDRGVTGYEQYF

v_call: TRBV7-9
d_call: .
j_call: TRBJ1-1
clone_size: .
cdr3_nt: TGTGCCAGCAGCTACTCTGCTGAAGCTTTCTTT
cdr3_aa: CASSYSAEAFF

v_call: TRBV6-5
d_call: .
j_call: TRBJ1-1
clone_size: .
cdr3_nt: TGTGCCAGCAGGCCCTCAAGGGATTACACTGAAGCTTTCTTT
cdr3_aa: CASRPSRDYTEAFF

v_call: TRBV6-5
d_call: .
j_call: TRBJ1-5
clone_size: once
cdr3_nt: TGTGCCAGCAGTTACTCAGGGAATTATCAGCCCCAGCATTTT
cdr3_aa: CASSYSGNYQPQHF

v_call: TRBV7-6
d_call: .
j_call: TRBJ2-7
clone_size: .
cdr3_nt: TGTGCCAGCAGCTTACGGCAGGGACCCTCCTACGAGCAGTACTTC
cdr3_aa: CASSLRQGPSYEQYF

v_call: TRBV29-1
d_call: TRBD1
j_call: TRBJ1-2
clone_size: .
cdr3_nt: TGCAGCGTTGAATCCGGGACAGGGGCGAACTATGGCTACACCTTC
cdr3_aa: CSVESGTGANYGYTF

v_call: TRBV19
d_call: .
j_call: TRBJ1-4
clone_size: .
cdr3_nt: TGTGCCAACGCGTTAAAAACTAATGAAAAACTGTTTTTT
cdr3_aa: CANALKTNEKLFF

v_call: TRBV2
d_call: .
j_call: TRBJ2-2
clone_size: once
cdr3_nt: TGTGCCAGCAGTGAACAGGGAGTCACCGGGGAGCTGTTTTTT
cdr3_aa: CASSEQGVTGELFF

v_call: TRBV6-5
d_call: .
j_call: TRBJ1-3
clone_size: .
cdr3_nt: TGTGCCAGCCAACCAGGAGGGAACTCTGGAAACACCATATATTTT
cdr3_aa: CASQPGGNSGNTIYF

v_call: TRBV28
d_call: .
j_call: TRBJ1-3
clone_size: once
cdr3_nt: TGTGCCAGCAGTTTCTTCCGGGGAAACACCATATATTTT
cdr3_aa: CASSFFRGNTIYF

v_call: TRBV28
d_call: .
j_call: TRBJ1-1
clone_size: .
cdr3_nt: TGTGCCAGCAGTTTAGCGAACACTGAAGCTTTCTTT
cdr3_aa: CASSLANTEAFF

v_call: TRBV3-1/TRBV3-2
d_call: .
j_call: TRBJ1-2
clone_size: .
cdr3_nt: TGTGCCAGCAGCCTGTACTATCCGAACTATGGCTACACCTTC
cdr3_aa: CASSLYYPNYGYTF

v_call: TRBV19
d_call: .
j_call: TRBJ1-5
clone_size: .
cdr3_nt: TGTGCCAGTAGTCCAACGGGGCGCCTCAATCAGCCCCAGCATTTT
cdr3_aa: CASSPTGRLNQPQHF

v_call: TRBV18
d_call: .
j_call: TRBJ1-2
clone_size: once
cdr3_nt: TGTGCCAGCTCACCATCCGGAAGGGGGGCCTATGGCTACACCTTC
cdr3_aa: CASSPSGRGAYGYTF

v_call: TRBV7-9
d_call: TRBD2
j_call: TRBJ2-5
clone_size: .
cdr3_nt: TGTGCCAGCAGCTTGCGTCCCCGGGAGGGAGAGACCCAGTACTTC
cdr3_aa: CASSLRPREGETQYF

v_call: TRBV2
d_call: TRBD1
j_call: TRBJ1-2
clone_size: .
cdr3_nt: TGTGCCAGCAGTGAAGCGAGGGGTGGGCAGGGGGGATCCTATGGCTACACCTTC
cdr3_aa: CASSEARGGQGGSYGYTF

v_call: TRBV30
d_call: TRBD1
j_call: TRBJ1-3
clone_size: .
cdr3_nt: TGTGCCTGGAGTGGGCTGACAGGGGCCGGGTGGGGAAACACCATATATTTT
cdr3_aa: CAWSGLTGAGWGNTIYF

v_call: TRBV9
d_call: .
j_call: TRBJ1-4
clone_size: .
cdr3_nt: TGTGCCAGCAGCGCAACCGGGGGGCTTAATGAAAAACTGTTTTTT
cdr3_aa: CASSATGGLNEKLFF

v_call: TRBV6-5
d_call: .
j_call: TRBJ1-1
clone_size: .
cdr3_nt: TGTGCCAGCAGTTTTTCCGGCACCTTGAACACTGAAGCTTTCTTT
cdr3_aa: CASSFSGTLNTEAFF

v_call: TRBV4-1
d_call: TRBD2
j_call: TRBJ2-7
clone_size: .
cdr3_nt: TGCGCCAGCAGCCAAACGGACGGGAGGAGCTACGAGCAGTACTTC
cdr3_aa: CASSQTDGRSYEQYF

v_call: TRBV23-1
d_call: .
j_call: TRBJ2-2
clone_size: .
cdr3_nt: TGCGCCAGCAGTCAATCGAGTCTCGGGGCGAACACCGGGGAGCTGTTTTTT
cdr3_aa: CASSQSSLGANTGELFF

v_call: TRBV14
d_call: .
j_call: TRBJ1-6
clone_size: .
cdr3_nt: TGTGCCAGCAGCCAAGGACTTCCGGGGGTCGGTTCACCCCTCCACTTT
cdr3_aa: CASSQGLPGVGSPLHF

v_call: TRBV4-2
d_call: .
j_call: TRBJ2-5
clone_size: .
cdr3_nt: TGTGCCAGCAGCTTCCGCCTGCGGGACACTCAAGAGACCCAGTACTTC
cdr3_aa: CASSFRLRDTQETQYF

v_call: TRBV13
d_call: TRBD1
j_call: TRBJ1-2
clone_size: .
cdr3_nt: TGTGCCAGCAGCTTAAGTAGGGGGCTTTATGGCTACACCTTC
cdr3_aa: CASSLSRGLYGYTF

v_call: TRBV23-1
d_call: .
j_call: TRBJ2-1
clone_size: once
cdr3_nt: TGCGCCAGCAGTCAATGGAAGCAGTTCTTC
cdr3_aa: CASSQWKQFF

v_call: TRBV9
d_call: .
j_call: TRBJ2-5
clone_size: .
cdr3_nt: TGTGCCAGCAGCGTAAACTTACAAGAGACCCAGTACTTC
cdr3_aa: CASSVNLQETQYF

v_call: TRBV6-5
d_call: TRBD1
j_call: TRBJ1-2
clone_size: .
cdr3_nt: TGTGCCAGCAGTTACTCAGGGGGCCACTATGGCTACACCTTC
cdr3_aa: CASSYSGGHYGYTF

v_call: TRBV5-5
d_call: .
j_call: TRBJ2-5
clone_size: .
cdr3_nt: TGTGCCAGCAGCTTGGTGCCAGAACAAGAGACCCAGTACTTC
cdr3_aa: CASSLVPEQETQYF

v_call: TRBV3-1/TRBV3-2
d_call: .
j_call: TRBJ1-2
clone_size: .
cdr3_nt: TGTGCCAGCAGCCCGAACGGCCCGGGGGTGGGTGGCTACACCTTC
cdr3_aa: CASSPNGPGVGGYTF

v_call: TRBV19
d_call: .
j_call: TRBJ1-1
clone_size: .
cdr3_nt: TGTGCCAGTAGTACTCAGTTGGCTGAAGCTTTCTTT
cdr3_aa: CASSTQLAEAFF

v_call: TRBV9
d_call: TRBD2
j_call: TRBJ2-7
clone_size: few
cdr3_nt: TGTGCCAGCAGCGCGGGACTAGCGGGAGTCGGGTACGAGCAGTACTTC
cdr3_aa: CASSAGLAGVGYEQYF

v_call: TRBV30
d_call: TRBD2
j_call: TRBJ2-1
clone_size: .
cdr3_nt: TGTGCCTGGAGCGGGACTAGCGGGGGAAAGTACAATGAGCAGTTCTTC
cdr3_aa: CAWSGTSGGKYNEQFF

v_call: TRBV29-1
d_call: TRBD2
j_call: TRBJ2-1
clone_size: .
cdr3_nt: TGCAGCGTTGATTCTAGCGGGCCCAATGAGCAGTTCTTC
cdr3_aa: CSVDSSGPNEQFF

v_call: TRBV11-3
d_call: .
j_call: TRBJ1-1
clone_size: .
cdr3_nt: TGTGCCAGCAGCTTGGGGGGCCACACTGAAGCTTTCTTT
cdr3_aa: CASSLGGHTEAFF

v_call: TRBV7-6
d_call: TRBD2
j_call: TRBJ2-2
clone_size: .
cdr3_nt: TGTGCCAGCAGCCACCCGCTAGCGGGAGGGTACACCGGGGAGCTGTTTTTT
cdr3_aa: CASSHPLAGGYTGELFF

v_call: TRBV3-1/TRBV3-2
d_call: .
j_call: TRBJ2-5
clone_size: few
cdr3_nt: TGTGCCAGCAGCCAGGGGGCACAAGAGACCCAGTACTTC
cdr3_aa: CASSQGAQETQYF

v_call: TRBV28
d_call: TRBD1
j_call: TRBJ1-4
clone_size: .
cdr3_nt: TGTGCCAGCAGTTTCGACAGGGCCGAAAAACTGTTTTTT
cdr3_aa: CASSFDRAEKLFF

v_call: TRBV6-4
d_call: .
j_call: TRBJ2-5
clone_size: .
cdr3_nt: TGTGCCAGCAGTGTCGGACAGAGTCCCCAAGAGACCCAGTACTTC
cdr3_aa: CASSVGQSPQETQYF

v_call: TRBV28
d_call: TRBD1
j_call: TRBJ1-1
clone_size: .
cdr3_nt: TGTGCCGGTAGGACAGGGGGAAACACTGAAGCTTTCTTT
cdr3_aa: CAGRTGGNTEAFF